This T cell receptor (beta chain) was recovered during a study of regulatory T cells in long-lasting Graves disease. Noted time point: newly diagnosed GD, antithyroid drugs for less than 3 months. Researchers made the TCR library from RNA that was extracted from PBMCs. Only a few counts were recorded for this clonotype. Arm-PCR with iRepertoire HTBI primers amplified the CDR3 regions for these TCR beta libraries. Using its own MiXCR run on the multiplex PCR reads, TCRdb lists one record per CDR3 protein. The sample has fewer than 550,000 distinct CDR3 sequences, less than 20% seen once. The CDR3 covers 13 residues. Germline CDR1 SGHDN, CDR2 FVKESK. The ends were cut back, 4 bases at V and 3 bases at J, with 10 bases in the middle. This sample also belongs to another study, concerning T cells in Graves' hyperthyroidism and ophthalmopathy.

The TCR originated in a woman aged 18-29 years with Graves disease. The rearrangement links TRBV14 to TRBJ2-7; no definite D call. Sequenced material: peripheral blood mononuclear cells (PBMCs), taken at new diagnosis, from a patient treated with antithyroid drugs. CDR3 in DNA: TGTGCCAGCAGCCGCCGGGTGGACTACGAGCAGTACTTC. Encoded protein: CASSRRVDYEQYF.